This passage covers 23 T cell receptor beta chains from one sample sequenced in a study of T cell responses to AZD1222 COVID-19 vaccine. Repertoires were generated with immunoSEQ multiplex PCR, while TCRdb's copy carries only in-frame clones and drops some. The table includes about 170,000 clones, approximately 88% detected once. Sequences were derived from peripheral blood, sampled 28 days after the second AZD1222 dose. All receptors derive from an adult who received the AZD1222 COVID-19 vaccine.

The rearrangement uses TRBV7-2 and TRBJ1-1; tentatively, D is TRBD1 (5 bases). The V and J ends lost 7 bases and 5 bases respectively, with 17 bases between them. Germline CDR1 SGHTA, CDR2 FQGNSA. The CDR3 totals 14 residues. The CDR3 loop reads CASNLGGIPTEAFF. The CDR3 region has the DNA TGTGCCAGCAACCTCGGGGGAATCCCGACTGAAGCTTTCTTT.

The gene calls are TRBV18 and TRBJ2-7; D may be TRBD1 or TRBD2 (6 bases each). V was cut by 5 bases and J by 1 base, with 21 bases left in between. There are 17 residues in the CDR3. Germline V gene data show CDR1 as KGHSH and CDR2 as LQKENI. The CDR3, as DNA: TGTGCCAGCTCAGGGCCCACGGGGGCTCGCACATCCTACGAGCAGTACTTC. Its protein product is CASSGPTGARTSYEQYF.

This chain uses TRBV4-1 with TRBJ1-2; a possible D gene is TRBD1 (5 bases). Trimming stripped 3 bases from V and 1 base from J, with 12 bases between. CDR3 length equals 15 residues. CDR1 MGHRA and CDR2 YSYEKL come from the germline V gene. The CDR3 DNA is TGCGCCAGCAGCCAGGGAAACAGGATTAACTATGGCTACACCTTC. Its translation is CASSQGNRINYGYTF.

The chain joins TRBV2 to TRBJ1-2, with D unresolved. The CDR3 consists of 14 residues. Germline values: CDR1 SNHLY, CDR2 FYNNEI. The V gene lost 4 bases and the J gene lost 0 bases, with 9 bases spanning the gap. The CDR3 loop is CASSVKLPNYGYTF. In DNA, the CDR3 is TGTGCCAGCAGTGTGAAGCTCCCTAACTATGGCTACACCTTC.

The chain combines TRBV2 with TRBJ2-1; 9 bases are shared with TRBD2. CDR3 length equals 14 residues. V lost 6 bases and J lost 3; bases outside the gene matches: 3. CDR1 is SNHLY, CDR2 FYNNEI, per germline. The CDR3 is CASSLTSGYNEQFF. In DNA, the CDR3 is TGTGCCAGCAGCCTGACTAGCGGCTACAATGAGCAGTTCTTC.

The CDR3 nucleotides read TGTGCCAGCAGCCCCAGGGGGAGCTATGGCTACACCTTC. Residues: CASSPRGSYGYTF. This rearrangement joins TRBV6-5 to TRBJ1-2; 7 bases match TRBD1. The CDR3 consists of 13 residues. The V gene end was trimmed by 6 bases and the J gene end by 4 bases; junction bases not matched to a gene: 5. Germline V gives CDR1 MNHEY, CDR2 SVGAGI.

The CDR3 sequence: CASSQRGFTEAFF. CDR3 sequence (DNA): TGCGCCAGCAGCCAACGGGGGTTCACTGAAGCTTTCTTT. The gene calls are TRBV4-1 and TRBJ1-1; D possibly corresponds to TRBD1 (5 bases). Trimming cost V 2 bases and J 4 bases, with 8 bases left between them. From germline, CDR1 is MGHRA and CDR2 YSYEKL. The CDR3 extends over 13 amino acids.

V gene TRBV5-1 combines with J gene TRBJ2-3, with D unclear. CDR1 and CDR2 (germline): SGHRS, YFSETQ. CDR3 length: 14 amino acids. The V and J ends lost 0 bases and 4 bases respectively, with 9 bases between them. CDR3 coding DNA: TGCGCCAGCAGCTTGGGAGGACCCGCAGATACGCAGTATTTT. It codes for CASSLGGPADTQYF. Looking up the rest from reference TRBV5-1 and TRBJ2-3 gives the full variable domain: KAGVTQTPRYLIKTRGQQVTLSCSPISGHRSVSWYQQTPGQGLQFLFEYFSETQRNKGNFPGRFSGRQFSNSRSEMNVSTLELGDSALYLCASSLGGPADTQYFGPGTRLTVL.

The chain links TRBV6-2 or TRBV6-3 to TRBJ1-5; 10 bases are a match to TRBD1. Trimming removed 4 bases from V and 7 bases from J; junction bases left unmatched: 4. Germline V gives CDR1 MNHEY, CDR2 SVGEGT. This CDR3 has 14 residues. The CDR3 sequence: CASSWGQGMQPQHF. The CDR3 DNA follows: TGTGCCAGCAGTTGGGGACAGGGGATGCAGCCCCAGCATTTT.

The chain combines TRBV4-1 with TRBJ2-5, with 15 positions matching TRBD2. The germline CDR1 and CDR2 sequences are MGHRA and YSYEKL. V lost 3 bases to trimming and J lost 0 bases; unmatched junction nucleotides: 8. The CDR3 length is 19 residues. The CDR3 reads CASSHPGLAGGPDQETQYF. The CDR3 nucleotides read TGCGCCAGCAGCCATCCCGGACTAGCGGGGGGGCCGGACCAAGAGACCCAGTACTTC.

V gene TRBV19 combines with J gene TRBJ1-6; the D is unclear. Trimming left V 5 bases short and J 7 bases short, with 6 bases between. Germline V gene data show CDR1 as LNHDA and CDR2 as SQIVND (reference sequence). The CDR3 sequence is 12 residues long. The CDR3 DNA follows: TGTGCCAGTAGTTTGGTCAATTCACCCCTCCACTTT. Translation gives CASSLVNSPLHF.

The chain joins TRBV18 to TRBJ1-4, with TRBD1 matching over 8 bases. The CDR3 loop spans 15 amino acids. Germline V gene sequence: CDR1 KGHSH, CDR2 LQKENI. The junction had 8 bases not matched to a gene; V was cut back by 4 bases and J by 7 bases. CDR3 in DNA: TGTGCCAGCTCACGCTCCAGGGGGCTATTTGAAAAACTGTTTTTT. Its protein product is CASSRSRGLFEKLFF.

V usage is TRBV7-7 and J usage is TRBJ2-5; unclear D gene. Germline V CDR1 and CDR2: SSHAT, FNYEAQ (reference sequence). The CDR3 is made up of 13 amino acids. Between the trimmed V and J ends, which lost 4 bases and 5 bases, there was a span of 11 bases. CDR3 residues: CASSSDSFETQYF. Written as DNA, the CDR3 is TGTGCCAGCAGCTCAGACTCCTTCGAGACCCAGTACTTC.

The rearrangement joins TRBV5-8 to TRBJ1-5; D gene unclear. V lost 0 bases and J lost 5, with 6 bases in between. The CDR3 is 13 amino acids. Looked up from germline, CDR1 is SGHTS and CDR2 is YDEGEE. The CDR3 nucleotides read TGTGCCAGCAGCTTGGACCTCCATCAGCCCCAGCATTTT. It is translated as CASSLDLHQPQHF. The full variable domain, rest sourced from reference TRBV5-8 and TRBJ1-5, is EAGVTQSPTHLIKTRGQQATLRCSPISGHTSVYWYQQALGLGLQFLLWYDEGEERNRGNFPPRFSGRQFPNYSSELNVNALELEDSALYLCASSLDLHQPQHFGDGTRLSIL.

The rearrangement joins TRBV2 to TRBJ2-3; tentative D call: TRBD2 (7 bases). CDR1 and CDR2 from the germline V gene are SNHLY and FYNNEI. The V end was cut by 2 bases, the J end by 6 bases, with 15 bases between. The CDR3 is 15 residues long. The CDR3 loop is CASSEPRGLDDTQYF. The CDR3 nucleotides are TGTGCCAGCAGTGAACCGCGGGGGCTGGATGATACGCAGTATTTT.

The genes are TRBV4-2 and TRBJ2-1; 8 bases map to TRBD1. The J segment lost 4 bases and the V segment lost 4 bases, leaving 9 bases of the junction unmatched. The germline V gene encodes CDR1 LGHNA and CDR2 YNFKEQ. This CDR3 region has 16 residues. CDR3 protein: CASSPRDRSAYNEQFF. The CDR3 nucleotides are TGTGCCAGCAGCCCGAGGGACAGGAGTGCGTACAATGAGCAGTTCTTC.

CDR3 in amino acids: CASSERDSYEQYF. CDR3 sequence (DNA): TGTGCCAGCAGTGAAAGGGACTCCTACGAGCAGTACTTC. This sequence joins TRBV6-1 and TRBJ2-7; D gene unclear. Germline CDR1 and CDR2: MNHNS and SASEGT. The CDR3 spans 13 residues. With 2 bases removed from V and 0 bases from J, the gap between germline ends came to 5 bases.

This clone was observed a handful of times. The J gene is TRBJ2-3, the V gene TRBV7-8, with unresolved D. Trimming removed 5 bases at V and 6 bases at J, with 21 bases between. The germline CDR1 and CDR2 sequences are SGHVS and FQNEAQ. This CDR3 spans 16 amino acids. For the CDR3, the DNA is TGTGCCAGCAGCATCAGACCGCGCCGGGTCCCGGATACGCAGTATTTT. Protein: CASSIRPRRVPDTQYF.

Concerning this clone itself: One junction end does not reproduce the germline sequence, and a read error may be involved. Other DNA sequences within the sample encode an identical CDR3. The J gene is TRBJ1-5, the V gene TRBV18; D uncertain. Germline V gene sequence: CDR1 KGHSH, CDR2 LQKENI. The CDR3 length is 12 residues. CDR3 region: CASSPPNQPQHF. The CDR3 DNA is TGTGCCAGCTCCCCACCGAATCAGCCCCAGCATTTT.

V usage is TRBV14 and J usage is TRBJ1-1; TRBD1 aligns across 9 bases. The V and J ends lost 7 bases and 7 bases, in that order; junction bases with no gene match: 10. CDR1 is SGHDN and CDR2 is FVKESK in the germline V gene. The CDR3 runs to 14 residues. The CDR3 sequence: CASTRDRVIGEAFF. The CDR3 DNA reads TGTGCCAGCACCCGGGACAGGGTAATTGGTGAAGCTTTCTTT.

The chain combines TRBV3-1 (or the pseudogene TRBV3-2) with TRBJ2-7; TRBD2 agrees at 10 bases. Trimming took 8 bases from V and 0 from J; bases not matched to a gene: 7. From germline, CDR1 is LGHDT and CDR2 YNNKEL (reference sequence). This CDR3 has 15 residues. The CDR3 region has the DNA TGTGCCAGCCGAAAAGGACTAGCGGACTCCTACGAGCAGTACTTC. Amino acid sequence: CASRKGLADSYEQYF.

As DNA, the CDR3 is TGTGCCAGTAGTAGAGACAGGGGGCGGAATCAGCCCCAGCATTTT. As protein: CASSRDRGRNQPQHF. The J gene is TRBJ1-5, the V gene TRBV19; the match to TRBD1 covers 10 bases. Germline CDR1 and CDR2: LNHDA and SQIVND (reference sequence). This CDR3 has 15 amino acids. Unmatched junction bases numbered 4, after V lost 4 bases and J lost 4 bases.

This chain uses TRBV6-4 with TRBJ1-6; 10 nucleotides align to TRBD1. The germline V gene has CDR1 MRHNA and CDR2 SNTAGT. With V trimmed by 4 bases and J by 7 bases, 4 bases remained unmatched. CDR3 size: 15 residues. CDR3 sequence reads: CASSATGGQNSPLHF. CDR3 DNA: TGTGCCAGCAGTGCGACAGGGGGCCAGAATTCACCCCTCCACTTT.